Listed below are T cell receptor beta chains from one sample, sequenced in a study of blood T cell repertoires in COVID-19. Sequencing used immunoSEQ multiplex PCR; TCRdb keeps in-frame clones, though not all of them. The table records roughly 80,000 clones, 87% of them present only once. The sample was peripheral blood. All receptors come from a woman older than 75 with active or convalescent COVID-19. Both conserved end residues are part of each CDR3. The D gene is left open where the match is weak. A clone size is listed for some rows: how often the clone was seen (once, few, many), or a class if it is expanded.

cdr3_aa: CASSLAAGIGGQPQHF; cdr3_nt: TGTGCCAGCAGCTTAGCTGCAGGGATCGGGGGTCAGCCCCAGCATTTT; clone_size: NA; v_call: TRBV7-2; d_call: NA; j_call: TRBJ1-5
cdr3_aa: CASRTGGFETQYF; cdr3_nt: TGCGCCAGCAGGACAGGGGGCTTTGAGACCCAGTACTTC; clone_size: NA; v_call: TRBV5-1; d_call: TRBD1; j_call: TRBJ2-5
cdr3_aa: CASSPRTSADEQFF; cdr3_nt: TGTGCCAGCAGTCCAAGGACTAGCGCGGATGAGCAGTTCTTC; clone_size: once; v_call: TRBV27; d_call: TRBD2; j_call: TRBJ2-1
cdr3_aa: CASKSQGGHYGYTF; cdr3_nt: TGTGCCAGCAAATCCCAGGGAGGACACTATGGCTACACCTTC; clone_size: NA; v_call: TRBV28; d_call: NA; j_call: TRBJ1-2
cdr3_aa: CATAGGPLEDTQYF; cdr3_nt: TGCGCCACTGCGGGAGGCCCGTTGGAAGATACGCAGTATTTT; clone_size: NA; v_call: TRBV10-2; d_call: TRBD2; j_call: TRBJ2-3
cdr3_aa: CASSFTVGLGTPYEQYF; cdr3_nt: TGTGCCAGTAGTTTTACTGTCGGACTCGGTACTCCCTACGAGCAGTACTTC; clone_size: few; v_call: TRBV19; d_call: NA; j_call: TRBJ2-7
cdr3_aa: CASSLSRGGFGNQPQHF; cdr3_nt: TGTGCCAGCAGCTTGAGTAGGGGGGGGTTCGGCAATCAGCCCCAGCATTTT; clone_size: NA; v_call: TRBV5-6; d_call: NA; j_call: TRBJ1-5
cdr3_aa: CASSPGGSPETQYF; cdr3_nt: TGTGCCAGCAGTCCTGGCGGGAGTCCGGAGACCCAGTACTTC; clone_size: NA; v_call: TRBV6-5; d_call: TRBD2; j_call: TRBJ2-5
cdr3_aa: CASSYSSSYNEQFF; cdr3_nt: TGTGCCAGCAGTTACTCCAGCTCCTACAATGAGCAGTTCTTC; clone_size: NA; v_call: TRBV6-2/TRBV6-3; d_call: NA; j_call: TRBJ2-1
cdr3_aa: CASSQVRGTGGLNSPLHF; cdr3_nt: TGTGCCAGCAGCCAAGTCCGGGGGACAGGGGGCCTTAATTCACCCCTCCACTTT; clone_size: few; v_call: TRBV3-1/TRBV3-2; d_call: TRBD1; j_call: TRBJ1-6
cdr3_aa: CASSSTRAVRGGLDEQFF; cdr3_nt: TGTGCCAGCAGCTCCACAAGGGCCGTCCGGGGGGGCCTCGATGAGCAGTTCTTC; clone_size: NA; v_call: TRBV7-9; d_call: TRBD2; j_call: TRBJ2-1
cdr3_aa: CAWARGGPTEAFF; cdr3_nt: TGTGCCTGGGCGAGGGGGGGGCCCACTGAAGCTTTCTTT; clone_size: NA; v_call: TRBV30; d_call: NA; j_call: TRBJ1-1
cdr3_aa: CATSDVGDPYNEQFF; cdr3_nt: TGTGCCACCAGTGATGTGGGAGACCCCTACAATGAGCAGTTCTTC; clone_size: NA; v_call: TRBV24-1; d_call: NA; j_call: TRBJ2-1
cdr3_aa: CASSQGTGGPYEQYF; cdr3_nt: TGTGCCAGCAGCCAAGGGACAGGGGGACCCTACGAGCAGTACTTC; clone_size: many; v_call: TRBV4-2; d_call: TRBD1; j_call: TRBJ2-7
cdr3_aa: CASRVGGYSSGNTIYF; cdr3_nt: TGCGCCAGCAGGGTCGGCGGCTATAGCTCTGGAAACACCATATATTTT; clone_size: NA; v_call: TRBV5-1; d_call: NA; j_call: TRBJ1-3
cdr3_aa: CAWNGGAYEQYF; cdr3_nt: TGTGCCTGGAACGGGGGAGCCTACGAGCAGTACTTC; clone_size: few; v_call: TRBV30; d_call: NA; j_call: TRBJ2-7
cdr3_aa: CASSLGTGGGYTF; cdr3_nt: TGTGCCAGCAGTTTAGGGACAGGGGGTGGCTACACCTTC; clone_size: NA; v_call: TRBV28; d_call: TRBD1; j_call: TRBJ1-2
cdr3_aa: CASSLTGTLNTQYF; cdr3_nt: TGTGCCAGCAGCTTAACAGGGACACTAAATACGCAGTATTTT; clone_size: once; v_call: TRBV7-3; d_call: NA; j_call: TRBJ2-3
cdr3_aa: CASSQGLMPGGTQYF; cdr3_nt: TGTGCCAGCAGCCAGGGTTTGATGCCGGGGGGAACCCAGTACTTC; clone_size: NA; v_call: TRBV5-4; d_call: TRBD2; j_call: TRBJ2-5
cdr3_aa: CASSYRGRAGTEAFF; cdr3_nt: TGTGCCAGCAGTTACCGCGGCAGGGCGGGAACTGAAGCTTTCTTT; clone_size: NA; v_call: TRBV6-2/TRBV6-3; d_call: NA; j_call: TRBJ1-1
cdr3_aa: CASSPGQSFEQYF; cdr3_nt: TGTGCCAGTTCGCCGGGACAGTCCTTCGAGCAGTACTTC; clone_size: NA; v_call: TRBV19; d_call: TRBD1; j_call: TRBJ2-7
cdr3_aa: CAWSAGHSYGYTF; cdr3_nt: TGTGCCTGGAGTGCGGGACACTCCTATGGCTACACCTTC; clone_size: once; v_call: TRBV30; d_call: NA; j_call: TRBJ1-2
cdr3_aa: CASSFLGTVTEPQHF; cdr3_nt: TGCGCCAGCAGCTTCTTGGGGACTGTGACTGAGCCCCAGCATTTT; clone_size: NA; v_call: TRBV5-1; d_call: NA; j_call: TRBJ1-5
cdr3_aa: CASSLGRSTEAFF; cdr3_nt: TGTGCCAGCAGTTTAGGAAGGAGCACTGAAGCTTTCTTT; clone_size: NA; v_call: TRBV27; d_call: NA; j_call: TRBJ1-1
cdr3_aa: CASSLVGRGGNEQFF; cdr3_nt: TGCGCCAGCAGCTTGGTAGGGAGGGGAGGGAATGAGCAGTTCTTC; clone_size: NA; v_call: TRBV5-1; d_call: TRBD2; j_call: TRBJ2-1
cdr3_aa: CASRQGTVNTIYF; cdr3_nt: TGTGCCAGCAGACAGGGAACCGTAAACACCATATATTTT; clone_size: NA; v_call: TRBV2; d_call: NA; j_call: TRBJ1-3
cdr3_aa: CASSLTGTGGEKLFF; cdr3_nt: TGTGCCAGCAGCTTAACGGGGACAGGGGGAGAAAAACTGTTTTTT; clone_size: NA; v_call: TRBV7-3; d_call: TRBD1; j_call: TRBJ1-4
cdr3_aa: CASIPRDTQYF; cdr3_nt: TGTGCCAGCATTCCTCGGGATACGCAGTATTTT; clone_size: NA; v_call: TRBV6-7; d_call: NA; j_call: TRBJ2-3
cdr3_aa: CASRDRGSEQYF; cdr3_nt: TGTGCCAGCAGGGACAGGGGTAGCGAGCAGTACTTC; clone_size: NA; v_call: TRBV14; d_call: TRBD1; j_call: TRBJ2-7
cdr3_aa: CASSLERTGSSGNTIYF; cdr3_nt: TGCGCCAGCAGTTTAGAGCGGACAGGATCATCTGGAAACACCATATATTTT; clone_size: NA; v_call: TRBV5-1; d_call: TRBD1; j_call: TRBJ1-3
cdr3_aa: CASSGGGVGTDTQYF; cdr3_nt: TGTGCCAGCAGCGGCGGAGGGGTGGGCACAGATACGCAGTATTTT; clone_size: NA; v_call: TRBV7-9; d_call: NA; j_call: TRBJ2-3
cdr3_aa: CSVEGGQGITPYEQYF; cdr3_nt: TGCAGCGTTGAAGGGGGGCAGGGAATTACTCCCTACGAGCAGTACTTC; clone_size: NA; v_call: TRBV29-1; d_call: NA; j_call: TRBJ2-7
cdr3_aa: CASSLAGNYGYTF; cdr3_nt: TGTGCCAGCAGCTTGGCGGGGAACTATGGCTACACCTTC; clone_size: NA; v_call: TRBV5-6; d_call: NA; j_call: TRBJ1-2
cdr3_aa: CASSSQGAQSYEQYF; cdr3_nt: TGTGCCAGCAGCTCACAGGGGGCGCAGAGCTACGAGCAGTACTTC; clone_size: NA; v_call: TRBV7-2; d_call: TRBD1; j_call: TRBJ2-7
cdr3_aa: CAWSTFNRGQGGTEAFF; cdr3_nt: TGTGCCTGGAGCACTTTCAACAGGGGGCAGGGAGGGACTGAAGCTTTCTTT; clone_size: NA; v_call: TRBV30; d_call: TRBD1; j_call: TRBJ1-1
cdr3_aa: CASSRPASELYGYTF; cdr3_nt: TGTGCCAGCAGCCGCCCTGCGAGTGAGCTCTATGGCTACACCTTC; clone_size: once; v_call: TRBV28; d_call: NA; j_call: TRBJ1-2
cdr3_aa: CASSKPPGQGSYEQYF; cdr3_nt: TGTGCCAGCAGTAAACCACCGGGACAGGGGTCCTACGAGCAGTACTTC; clone_size: few; v_call: TRBV6-2/TRBV6-3; d_call: TRBD1; j_call: TRBJ2-7
cdr3_aa: CASSYPSGSGRASYNEQFF; cdr3_nt: TGTGCCAGCAGTTACCCCTCGGGCAGCGGGAGGGCCTCCTACAATGAGCAGTTCTTC; clone_size: NA; v_call: TRBV6-2/TRBV6-3; d_call: TRBD2; j_call: TRBJ2-1
cdr3_aa: CASSEQEGYEQYF; cdr3_nt: TGCGCCAGCAGTGAACAGGAGGGATACGAGCAGTACTTC; clone_size: NA; v_call: TRBV10-2; d_call: NA; j_call: TRBJ2-7
cdr3_aa: CASSQGLAGNYEQYF; cdr3_nt: TGTGCCAGCAGCCAGGGACTAGCGGGAAACTACGAGCAGTACTTC; clone_size: NA; v_call: TRBV11-3; d_call: TRBD2; j_call: TRBJ2-7
cdr3_aa: CASSPSRGGTGSYNSPLHF; cdr3_nt: TGTGCCAGCAGCCCCTCGAGGGGGGGAACGGGCTCCTATAATTCACCCCTCCACTTT; clone_size: few; v_call: TRBV7-8; d_call: NA; j_call: TRBJ1-6
cdr3_aa: CASSIRGDTQYF; cdr3_nt: TGTGCCAGTAGTATACGGGGAGATACGCAGTATTTT; clone_size: NA; v_call: TRBV19; d_call: NA; j_call: TRBJ2-3
cdr3_aa: CASSPGQGVYNEQFF; cdr3_nt: TGTGCCAGCTCACCAGGGCAGGGGGTCTACAATGAGCAGTTCTTC; clone_size: NA; v_call: TRBV18; d_call: TRBD1; j_call: TRBJ2-1
cdr3_aa: CASSPGQGRVNTEAFF; cdr3_nt: TGTGCCAGTAGTCCCGGACAGGGGAGGGTGAACACTGAAGCTTTCTTT; clone_size: NA; v_call: TRBV19; d_call: TRBD1; j_call: TRBJ1-1
cdr3_aa: CASSPGGGGDEQYF; cdr3_nt: TGTGCCAGCAGCCCTGGCGGGGGTGGGGACGAGCAGTACTTC; clone_size: NA; v_call: TRBV7-3; d_call: TRBD2; j_call: TRBJ2-7
cdr3_aa: CASSSQVNSNQPQHF; cdr3_nt: TGTGCCAGCAGCTCACAGGTTAATAGCAATCAGCCCCAGCATTTT; clone_size: few; v_call: TRBV7-2; d_call: NA; j_call: TRBJ1-5
cdr3_aa: CASSLRQGGNSPLHF; cdr3_nt: TGTGCCAGCAGCTTACGTCAGGGGGGTAATTCACCCCTCCACTTT; clone_size: NA; v_call: TRBV7-2; d_call: TRBD1; j_call: TRBJ1-6
cdr3_aa: CASSAGQSTYNEQFF; cdr3_nt: TGTGCCAGCAGCGCGGGACAGAGTACCTACAATGAGCAGTTCTTC; clone_size: NA; v_call: TRBV7-2; d_call: NA; j_call: TRBJ2-1
cdr3_aa: CASSGATGQNYEQYF; cdr3_nt: TGTGCCAGCAGCGGAGCTACCGGACAGAACTACGAGCAGTACTTC; clone_size: NA; v_call: TRBV5-5; d_call: NA; j_call: TRBJ2-7
cdr3_aa: CASSPQGGLSREKLFF; cdr3_nt: TGTGCCAGTAGCCCCCAGGGGGGACTCTCGCGGGAAAAACTGTTTTTT; clone_size: NA; v_call: TRBV19; d_call: TRBD1; j_call: TRBJ1-4
cdr3_aa: CASSVETRTQYF; cdr3_nt: TGTGCCAGCAGCGTAGAGACACGTACGCAGTATTTT; clone_size: few; v_call: TRBV9; d_call: NA; j_call: TRBJ2-3
cdr3_aa: CASSLDGNSGNTIYF; cdr3_nt: TGTGCCAGCAGCTTAGACGGGAACTCTGGAAACACCATATATTTT; clone_size: NA; v_call: TRBV11-3; d_call: NA; j_call: TRBJ1-3
cdr3_aa: CASRDSNTQYF; cdr3_nt: TGTGCCAGTCGCGACAGCAATACGCAGTATTTT; clone_size: NA; v_call: TRBV5-6; d_call: NA; j_call: TRBJ2-3
cdr3_aa: CASTLDTGGSGYTF; cdr3_nt: TGTGCCAGTACCCTAGATACGGGGGGCTCTGGCTACACCTTC; clone_size: NA; v_call: TRBV19; d_call: NA; j_call: TRBJ1-2
cdr3_aa: CASSLTGQEAFF; cdr3_nt: TGTGCCAGCAGTTTAACGGGACAAGAAGCTTTCTTT; clone_size: NA; v_call: TRBV6-1; d_call: NA; j_call: TRBJ1-1
cdr3_aa: CASSLTGLSTEAFF; cdr3_nt: TGCGCCAGCAGCCTTACAGGGTTAAGCACTGAAGCTTTCTTT; clone_size: NA; v_call: TRBV5-1; d_call: NA; j_call: TRBJ1-1
cdr3_aa: CASSVGVSGGADTQYF; cdr3_nt: TGTGCCAGCAGCGTAGGGGTGAGCGGGGGCGCAGATACGCAGTATTTT; clone_size: once; v_call: TRBV9; d_call: TRBD2; j_call: TRBJ2-3